The 24 T cell receptor beta chains listed next were all sequenced from one sample in a study of cytomegalovirus exposure and HLA in healthy donors. Both 60 Vbeta primers and 13 Jbeta primers went into the PCR. TCRdb keeps only in-frame clones here, not all; method: immunoSEQ multiplex PCR. Its table records 150,000 to 200,000 clones. Sample: PBMCs. The receptors derive from a woman aged 55 to 70 in good health and CMV-seronegative.

The chain recombines TRBV6-1 with TRBJ1-3; no firm D call. Trimming took 3 bases from V and 0 from J, leaving 15 bases between them. The CDR3 extends over 17 amino acids. Per germline, CDR1 MNHNS and CDR2 SASEGT. The CDR3 DNA follows: TGTGCCAGCAGTGAGAAAGCGGCGCAGGTCTCTGGAAACACCATATATTTT. Translating gives CASSEKAAQVSGNTIYF.

V gene TRBV27 combines with J gene TRBJ2-5; the match to TRBD1 covers 7 bases. The CDR3 sequence is 16 residues long. CDR1 and CDR2 (germline): MNHEY, SMNVEV (reference sequence). V dropped 5 bases and J dropped 2; count of bases not matched to a gene: 11. The CDR3 DNA reads TGTGCCAGCAGTGGCACAGGGGATCAGGTACAAGAGACCCAGTACTTC. Amino acids: CASSGTGDQVQETQYF.

The chain's CDR3 is CASQRGSGNEQFF. For the CDR3, the DNA is TGTGCCAGCCAGCGGGGGTCCGGGAATGAGCAGTTCTTC. The chain joins TRBV6-6 to TRBJ2-1; 8 bases are shared with TRBD2. In germline, CDR1 is MNHNY, CDR2 SVGAGI (reference sequence). The trim removed 8 bases at V and 7 bases at J, leaving 7 bases unmatched. The CDR3 totals 13 residues.

The gene calls are TRBV5-1 and TRBJ2-7; 11 positions agree with TRBD1. Per the germline V gene, CDR1 is SGHRS and CDR2 is YFSETQ. The CDR3 runs to 14 residues. The trim removed 5 bases at V and 5 bases at J, leaving 6 bases unmatched. CDR3 nucleotides: TGCGCCAGCAGTCGGGGGACAGGGGGTAACGAGCAGTACTTC. Amino acids: CASSRGTGGNEQYF.

V gene TRBV7-3 combines with J gene TRBJ2-3; a possible D gene is TRBD1 (6 bases). The CDR3 is made up of 14 amino acids. V shed 5 bases and J shed 0 bases, with 9 bases lying between them. The germline V gene has CDR1 SGHTA and CDR2 FQGTGA. The CDR3: CASSLGQSTDTQYF. The CDR3 bases are TGTGCCAGCAGCCTTGGACAGAGCACAGATACGCAGTATTTT.

The chain is built from TRBV10-3 and TRBJ2-3; 10 nucleotides align to TRBD2. V trimming: 4 bases; J trimming: 0 bases; junction bases outside the gene matches: 10. This CDR3 is 18 amino acids long. The germline gives CDR1 ENHRY, CDR2 SYGVKD. Here the CDR3 DNA reads TGTGCCATCAGTGGAACGAGCGGGGGGGCCCGTAGCACAGATACGCAGTATTTT. It translates to CAISGTSGGARSTDTQYF.

The rearrangement uses TRBV7-3 and TRBJ2-2; possibly TRBD2 for D (5 bases). This CDR3 is built from 14 residues. The V end was cut by 5 bases, the J end by 0 bases, with 7 bases between. Germline lookup yields CDR1 SGHTA and CDR2 FQGTGA. The chain's CDR3 is CASSPGSNTGELFF. The CDR3 nucleotides read TGTGCCAGCAGCCCGGGGTCGAACACCGGGGAGCTGTTTTTT.

The rearrangement uses TRBV7-9 and TRBJ2-2; tentatively, D is TRBD1 (6 bases). V gave up 3 bases and J gave up 3 bases, with 11 bases separating them. The germline V gene encodes CDR1 SEHNR and CDR2 FQNEAQ (reference sequence). This CDR3 has 15 residues. The CDR3 sequence: CASSFYRADTGELFF. The CDR3 DNA follows: TGTGCCAGCAGCTTCTACAGGGCGGACACCGGGGAGCTGTTTTTT.

The V call is TRBV11-2, the J call TRBJ1-3; D remains ambiguous. This CDR3 region has 14 residues. V was clipped by 5 bases and J by 0 bases, with 8 bases between them. Germline CDR1 reads SGHAT; CDR2 reads FQNNGV. Here the CDR3 reads CASSRHISGNTIYF. Here the CDR3 DNA reads TGTGCCAGCAGCCGACACATCTCTGGAAACACCATATATTTT.

The chain's CDR3 is CASSERVNQPQHF. Written as DNA, the CDR3 is TGTGCCAGCAGTGAACGGGTTAATCAGCCCCAGCATTTT. The chain employs TRBV25-1 and TRBJ1-5; D gene ambiguous. The germline CDR1 and CDR2 sequences are MGHDK and SYGVNS. V lost 2 bases and J lost 4, with 6 bases in between. The CDR3 contains 13 residues.

CDR3 loop: CASQRGDVTEAFF. The CDR3 nucleotides read TGCGCCAGCCAGCGGGGAGACGTCACTGAAGCTTTCTTT. This chain uses TRBV5-1 with TRBJ1-1; D is uncertain. CDR3 size: 13 residues. The germline CDR1 and CDR2 sequences are SGHRS and YFSETQ. With 7 bases removed from V and 4 bases from J, the gap between germline ends came to 14 bases.

The chain combines TRBV12-5 with TRBJ1-3, with unresolved D. CDR3 length equals 12 residues. Trimming left V 4 bases short and J 4 bases short, with 5 bases between. Germline V lookup: CDR1 LGHNT, CDR2 FRNRAP. DNA of the CDR3: TGTGCTAGTGGTTCCGGGGGAAACACCATATATTTT. It is translated as CASGSGGNTIYF.

The rearrangement uses TRBV7-8 and TRBJ1-5, with 11 positions matching TRBD1. The CDR3 is 16 residues long. V shed 4 bases and J 4 bases; nucleotides not matched to a gene: 6. Germline V gene sequence: CDR1 SGHVS, CDR2 FQNEAQ. The CDR3 loop reads CASSSGTGGGNQPQHF. The CDR3 DNA sequence: TGTGCCAGCAGCTCGGGGACAGGGGGTGGTAATCAGCCCCAGCATTTT.

The chain combines TRBV5-4 with TRBJ1-1; no clear D. This CDR3 region has 13 residues. Trimming removed 4 bases at V and 3 bases at J, with 10 bases between. Looked up from germline, CDR1 is SGHNT and CDR2 is YYREEE (reference sequence). Here the CDR3 DNA reads TGTGCCAGCAGCCGCGGTCGGGACACTGAAGCTTTCTTT. Its protein is CASSRGRDTEAFF.

Turning to this clone: Within the sample, other DNA sequences also encode this same CDR3. The J gene is TRBJ2-7, the V gene TRBV7-3; D is possibly TRBD1 (5 bases). This CDR3 contains 14 residues. Trimming left V 5 bases short and J 2 bases short, with 13 bases between. Germline lookup yields CDR1 SGHTA and CDR2 FQGTGA. Here the CDR3 reads CASSQGQGAYEQYF. CDR3 coding DNA: TGTGCCAGCAGCCAAGGACAAGGAGCCTACGAGCAGTACTTC.

The chain joins TRBV2 to TRBJ2-2; no definite D call. This CDR3 has 14 residues. V was trimmed by 3 bases and J by 4 bases, leaving 9 bases between them. Per germline, CDR1 SNHLY and CDR2 FYNNEI. CDR3 protein: CASSEVRATGELFF. Here the CDR3 DNA reads TGTGCCAGCAGTGAGGTGAGAGCCACCGGGGAGCTGTTTTTT.

This rearrangement joins TRBV6-1 to TRBJ1-6; TRBD1 is a possible D gene (6 bases). Germline-derived CDR1 and CDR2 are MNHNS and SASEGT. The CDR3 loop spans 14 amino acids. V gave up 6 bases and J gave up 4 bases, with 10 bases separating them. The CDR3 bases are TGTGCCAGCAGCCTTACAGGGTATAATTCACCCCTCCACTTT. Translation: CASSLTGYNSPLHF.

This chain joins TRBV12-5 and TRBJ1-1; 9 nucleotides agree with TRBD1. The CDR3 runs 14 residues. CDR1 and CDR2 from the germline V gene are LGHNT and FRNRAP. Losses at the gene ends were 5 bases for V and 1 base for J; bases not matched to a gene: 2. This CDR3 reads CASGRGQGNTEAFF. CDR3 DNA: TGTGCTAGTGGTCGGGGACAGGGGAACACTGAAGCTTTCTTT.

The genes are TRBV9 and TRBJ2-5, with TRBD2 as a possible D gene (6 bases). V dropped 0 bases and J dropped 6 bases, with 21 bases sitting between them. The germline V gene encodes CDR1 SGDLS and CDR2 YYNGEE. The CDR3 loop spans 17 amino acids. The DNA for the CDR3 is TGTGCCAGCAGCGTAGCCCCTCCGGCGGGGCCGGGAAAGACCCAGTACTTC. As protein: CASSVAPPAGPGKTQYF.

The J gene is TRBJ1-6, the V gene TRBV7-2; D not certain. This CDR3 is built from 16 residues. Germline CDR1 SGHTA, CDR2 FQGNSA. Deletions cut 3 bases from V and 7 bases from J, with 16 bases between. The CDR3 DNA reads as TGTGCCAGCAGCTTCGGGTCGCCTACCTTAAATTCACCCCTCCACTTT. Translated, it gives CASSFGSPTLNSPLHF.

The chain is built from TRBV7-2 and TRBJ2-5, with D maybe TRBD1 (6 bases). The J call may be wrong; the DNA end is better matched by TRBJ2-7. CDR1 and CDR2 (germline): SGHTA, FQGNSA. The CDR3 totals 16 residues. CDR3 sequence reads: CASSLQPAGARYEQYF. The CDR3 nucleotides read TGTGCCAGCAGCTTACAACCCGCAGGGGCCCGCTACGAGCAGTACTTC.

This chain uses TRBV7-9 with TRBJ1-1; D possibly corresponds to TRBD1 (5 bases). The germline V gene encodes CDR1 SEHNR and CDR2 FQNEAQ (reference sequence). Trimming removed 5 bases at V and 1 base at J, with 17 bases between. This CDR3 has 16 amino acids. In nucleotides, the CDR3 is TGTGCCAGCAGCCCTCGGACACTCGGGGGGAACACTGAAGCTTTCTTT. Translated, it gives CASSPRTLGGNTEAFF.

The chain uses TRBV28 and TRBJ1-5; 11 bases are a match to TRBD1. CDR1 and CDR2 from the germline V gene are MDHEN and SYDVKM. The J segment lost 2 bases and the V segment lost 3 bases, leaving 3 bases of the junction unmatched. This CDR3 region has 16 residues. CDR3 sequence: CASSFPGQGGNQPQHF. The CDR3 region has the DNA TGTGCCAGCAGTTTCCCGGGACAGGGGGGCAATCAGCCCCAGCATTTT.

V is TRBV5-1 and J is TRBJ2-1; D possibly corresponds to TRBD1 (6 bases). Germline CDR1 is SGHRS and CDR2 is YFSETQ. Trimming left V 0 bases short and J 10 bases short, with 11 bases between. The CDR3 is 13 amino acids. The CDR3 here is CASSLGTDSEQFF. In DNA form, the CDR3 reads TGCGCCAGCAGCTTGGGGACAGACAGCGAGCAGTTCTTC.